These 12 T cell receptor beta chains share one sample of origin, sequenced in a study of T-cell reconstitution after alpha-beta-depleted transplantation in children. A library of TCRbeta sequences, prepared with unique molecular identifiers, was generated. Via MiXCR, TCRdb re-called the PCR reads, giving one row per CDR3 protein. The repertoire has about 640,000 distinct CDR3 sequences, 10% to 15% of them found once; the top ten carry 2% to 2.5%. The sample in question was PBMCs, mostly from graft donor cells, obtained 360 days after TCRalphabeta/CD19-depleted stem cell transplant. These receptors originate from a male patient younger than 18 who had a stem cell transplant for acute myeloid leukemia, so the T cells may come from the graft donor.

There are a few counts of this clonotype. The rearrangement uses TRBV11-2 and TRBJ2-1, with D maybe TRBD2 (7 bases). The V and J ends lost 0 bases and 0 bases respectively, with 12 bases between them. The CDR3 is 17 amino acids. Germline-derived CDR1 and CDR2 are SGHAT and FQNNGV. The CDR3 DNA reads TGTGCCAGCAGCTTAGATTGGGGGGGCAGCTCCTACAATGAGCAGTTCTTC. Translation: CASSLDWGGSSYNEQFF.

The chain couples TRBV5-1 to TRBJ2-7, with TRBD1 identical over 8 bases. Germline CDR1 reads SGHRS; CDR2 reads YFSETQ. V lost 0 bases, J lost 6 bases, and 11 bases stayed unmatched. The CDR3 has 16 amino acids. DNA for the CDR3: TGCGCCAGCAGCTTGGCCAGGACAGGGACGAAGGGCGAGCAGTACTTC. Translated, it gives CASSLARTGTKGEQYF.

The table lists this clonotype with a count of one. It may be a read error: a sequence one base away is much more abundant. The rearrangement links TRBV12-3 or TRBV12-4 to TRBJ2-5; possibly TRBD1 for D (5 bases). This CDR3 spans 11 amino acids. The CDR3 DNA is TGTGCCAGCAGCACAGGAAAGACCCAGTGCTTC. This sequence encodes CASSTGKTQCF.

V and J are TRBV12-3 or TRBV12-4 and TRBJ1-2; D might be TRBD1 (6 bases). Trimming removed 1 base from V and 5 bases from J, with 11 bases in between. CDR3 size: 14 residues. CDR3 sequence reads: CASSLVTGIYGYTF. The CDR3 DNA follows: TGTGCCAGCAGTTTAGTCACAGGGATTTATGGCTACACCTTC.

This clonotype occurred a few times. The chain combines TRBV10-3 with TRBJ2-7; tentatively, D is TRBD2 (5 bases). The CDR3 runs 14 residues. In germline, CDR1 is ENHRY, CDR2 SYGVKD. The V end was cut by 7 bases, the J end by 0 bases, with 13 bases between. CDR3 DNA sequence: TGTGCCATCAACCCCCAACTAGGCTCCTACGAGCAGTACTTC. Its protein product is CAINPQLGSYEQYF.

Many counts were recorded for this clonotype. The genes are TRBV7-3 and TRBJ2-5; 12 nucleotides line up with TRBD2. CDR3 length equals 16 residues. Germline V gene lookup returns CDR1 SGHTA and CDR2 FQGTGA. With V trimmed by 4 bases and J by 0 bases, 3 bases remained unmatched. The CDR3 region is CASSSWTSGNQETQYF. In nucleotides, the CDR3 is TGTGCCAGCAGCTCCTGGACTAGCGGGAACCAAGAGACCCAGTACTTC.

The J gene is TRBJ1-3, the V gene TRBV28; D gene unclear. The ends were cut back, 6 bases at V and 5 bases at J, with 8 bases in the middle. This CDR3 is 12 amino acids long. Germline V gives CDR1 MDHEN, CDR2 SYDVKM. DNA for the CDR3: TGTGCCAGCAGCTGGAAGAGAAACACCATATATTTT. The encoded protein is CASSWKRNTIYF.

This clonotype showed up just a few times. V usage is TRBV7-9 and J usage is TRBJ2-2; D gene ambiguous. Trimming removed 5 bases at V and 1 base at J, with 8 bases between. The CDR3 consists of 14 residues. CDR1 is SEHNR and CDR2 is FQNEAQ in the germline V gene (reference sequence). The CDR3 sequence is CASSPALNTGELFF. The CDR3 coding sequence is TGTGCCAGCAGCCCGGCTTTGAACACCGGGGAGCTGTTTTTT.

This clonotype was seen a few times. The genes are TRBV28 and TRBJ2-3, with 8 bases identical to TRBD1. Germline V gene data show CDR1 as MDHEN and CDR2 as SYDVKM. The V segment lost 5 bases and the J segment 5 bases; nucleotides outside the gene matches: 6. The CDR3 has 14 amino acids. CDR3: CASSLQGAKDTQYF. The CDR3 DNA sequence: TGTGCCAGCAGTCTCCAGGGGGCGAAAGATACGCAGTATTTT. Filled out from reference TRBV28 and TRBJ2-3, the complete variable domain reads DVKVTQSSRYLVKRTGEKVFLECVQDMDHENMFWYRQDPGLGLRLIYFSYDVKMKEKGDIPEGYSVSREKKERFSLILESASTNQTSMYLCASSLQGAKDTQYFGPGTRLTVL.

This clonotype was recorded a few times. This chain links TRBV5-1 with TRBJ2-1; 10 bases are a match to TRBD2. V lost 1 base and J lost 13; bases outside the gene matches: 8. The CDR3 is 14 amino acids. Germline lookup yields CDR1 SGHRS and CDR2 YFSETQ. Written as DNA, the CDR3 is TGCGCCAGCAGCTTGCCTAGCGGGAGTAGGTCCCAGTTCTTC. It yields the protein CASSLPSGSRSQFF.

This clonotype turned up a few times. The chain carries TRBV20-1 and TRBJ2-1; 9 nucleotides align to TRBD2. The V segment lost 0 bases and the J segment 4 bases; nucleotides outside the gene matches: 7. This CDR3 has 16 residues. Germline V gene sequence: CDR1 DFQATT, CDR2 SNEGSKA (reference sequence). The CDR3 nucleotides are TGCAGTGCTAGAGATCCCGGCGGGAGGGTATACAATGAGCAGTTCTTC. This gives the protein CSARDPGGRVYNEQFF.

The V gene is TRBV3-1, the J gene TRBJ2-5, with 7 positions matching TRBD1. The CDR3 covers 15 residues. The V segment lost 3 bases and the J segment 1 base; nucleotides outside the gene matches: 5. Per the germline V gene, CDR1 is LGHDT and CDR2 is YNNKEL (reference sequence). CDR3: CASSHAGTVQETQYF. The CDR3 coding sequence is TGTGCCAGCAGCCACGCCGGGACAGTCCAAGAGACCCAGTACTTC.